This TCR beta chain was sequenced in a study of blood T cell repertoires in COVID-19. Study-level information: The cDNA or gDNA used as material had been derived from T cells, B-cell-depleted T cells, or PBMCs.

Those enrolled, adults aged roughly 18 to 100 years, came from 24 US areas. The V end lost 7 bases, the J end lost 4 bases, and 9 bases lay between the germline ends. This CDR3 comprises 12 residues. The authors' processing: Researchers report that nucleated cell counts were estimated from reference gene primer amplification. Generated by immunoSEQ multiplex PCR, the TCRdb table keeps only in-frame clones and is missing some. V, J and clone size are taken as reported in that table, and D and trimming were inferred from the DNA itself. The data show some 200,000 clones, 80% to 85% seen once. Specimen: PBMCs or T cells enriched from blood (not recorded which). This chain links TRBV12-3 or TRBV12-4 with TRBJ2-3; the D gene is possibly TRBD2 (5 bases). The source of this sequence is a man in his forties or fifties who had recovered from COVID-19. CDR3 coding DNA: TGTGCCAGCACTGGAGGTCCAGATACGCAGTATTTT. It codes for CASTGGPDTQYF.